This entry describes one TCR beta chain. What it recognizes is unknown. The data are from a study of monozygotic twins with cystic fibrosis. Profiling relied on immunoSEQ multiplex PCR, and the TCRdb table lists in-frame clones only, not all of them. The data hold tens of thousands of clones, with more than 90% observed a single time. CDR1 and CDR2 (germline): KGHSH, LQKENI. Trimming cost V 2 bases and J 3 bases, with 14 bases left between them. The CDR3 spans 15 residues. General study results and limits: Co-twins had the most similar V usage for 13 of 16 pairs, J for 8. Unrelated CF individuals shared fewer identical clonotypes than monozygotic CF twins. Shared CDR3 numbers were not associated with age, concordance or severity.

V is TRBV18 and J is TRBJ2-7; D possibly corresponds to TRBD1 (6 bases). The receptor was isolated from a girl aged 2-9 years with cystic fibrosis. Input material: blood. CDR3 in DNA: TGTGCCAGCTCACCAGAGGGACACCCTTTCTACGAGCAGTACTTC. Residues: CASSPEGHPFYEQYF.